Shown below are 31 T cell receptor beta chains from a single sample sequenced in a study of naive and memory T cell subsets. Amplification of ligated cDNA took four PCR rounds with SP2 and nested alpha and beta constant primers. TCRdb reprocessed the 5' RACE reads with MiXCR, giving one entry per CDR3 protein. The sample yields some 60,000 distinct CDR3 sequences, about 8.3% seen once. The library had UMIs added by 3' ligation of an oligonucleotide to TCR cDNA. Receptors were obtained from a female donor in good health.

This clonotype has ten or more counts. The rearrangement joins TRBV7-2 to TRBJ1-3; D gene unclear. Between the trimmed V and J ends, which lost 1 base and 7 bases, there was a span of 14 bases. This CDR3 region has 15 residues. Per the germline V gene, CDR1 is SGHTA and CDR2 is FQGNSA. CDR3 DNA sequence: TGTGCCAGCAGCTTAGTATGGAGACCTTTGAACACCATATATTTT. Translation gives CASSLVWRPLNTIYF.

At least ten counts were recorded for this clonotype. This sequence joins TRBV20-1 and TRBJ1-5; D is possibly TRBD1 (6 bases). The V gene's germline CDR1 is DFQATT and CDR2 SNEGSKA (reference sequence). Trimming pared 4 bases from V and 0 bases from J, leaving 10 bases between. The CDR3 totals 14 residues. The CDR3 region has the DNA TGCAGTGCTAAGGGGGACGATAGCAATCAGCCCCAGCATTTT. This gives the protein CSAKGDDSNQPQHF.

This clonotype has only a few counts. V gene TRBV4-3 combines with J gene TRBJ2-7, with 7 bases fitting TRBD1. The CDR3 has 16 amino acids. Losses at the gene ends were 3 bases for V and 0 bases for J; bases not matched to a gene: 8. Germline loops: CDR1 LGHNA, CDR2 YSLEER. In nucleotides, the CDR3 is TGCGCCAGCAGCCACCTAACAGGGGCCCTCTCCTACGAGCAGTACTTC. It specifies CASSHLTGALSYEQYF.

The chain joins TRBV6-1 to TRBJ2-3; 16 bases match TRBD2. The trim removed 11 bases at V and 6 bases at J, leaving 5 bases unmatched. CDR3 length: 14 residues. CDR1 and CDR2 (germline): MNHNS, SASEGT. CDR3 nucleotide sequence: TGTGCCGCCGGGACTAGCGGGGGGGCCGATACGCAGTATTTT. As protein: CAAGTSGGADTQYF.

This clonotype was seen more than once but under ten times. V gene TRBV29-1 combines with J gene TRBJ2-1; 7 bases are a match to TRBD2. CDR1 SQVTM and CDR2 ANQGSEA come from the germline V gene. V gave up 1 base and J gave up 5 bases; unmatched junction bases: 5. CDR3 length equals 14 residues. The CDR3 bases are TGCAGCGTTGAAGTCCAGCGGGGAAACAATGAGCAGTTCTTC. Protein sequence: CSVEVQRGNNEQFF.

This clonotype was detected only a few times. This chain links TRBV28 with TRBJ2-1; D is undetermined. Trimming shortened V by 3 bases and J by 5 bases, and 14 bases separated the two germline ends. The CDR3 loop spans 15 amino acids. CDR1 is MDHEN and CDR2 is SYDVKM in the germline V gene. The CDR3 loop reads CASSFEGEIDNEQFF. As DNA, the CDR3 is TGTGCCAGCAGTTTCGAAGGCGAGATAGACAATGAGCAGTTCTTC.

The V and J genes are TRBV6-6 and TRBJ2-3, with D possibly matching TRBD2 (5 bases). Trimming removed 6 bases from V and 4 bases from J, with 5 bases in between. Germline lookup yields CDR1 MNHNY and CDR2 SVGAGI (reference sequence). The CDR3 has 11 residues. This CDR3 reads CASRGADTQYF. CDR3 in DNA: TGTGCCAGCAGGGGAGCAGATACGCAGTATTTT.

This CDR3 reads CSVADRVGYEQYF. In DNA, the CDR3 is TGCAGTGTCGCGGACAGGGTTGGCTACGAGCAGTACTTC. The chain combines TRBV20-1 with TRBJ2-7; 8 nucleotides agree with TRBD1. This CDR3 comprises 13 residues. Germline CDR1 is DFQATT and CDR2 is SNEGSKA (reference sequence). The J segment lost 3 bases and the V segment lost 7 bases, leaving 8 bases of the junction unmatched.

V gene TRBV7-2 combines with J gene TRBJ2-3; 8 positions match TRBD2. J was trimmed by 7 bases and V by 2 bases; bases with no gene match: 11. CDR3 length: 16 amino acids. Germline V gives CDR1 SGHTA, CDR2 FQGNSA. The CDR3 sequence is CASSLQWRGDRYTQYF. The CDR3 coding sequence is TGTGCCAGCAGCTTACAGTGGCGGGGGGACCGCTATACGCAGTATTTT.

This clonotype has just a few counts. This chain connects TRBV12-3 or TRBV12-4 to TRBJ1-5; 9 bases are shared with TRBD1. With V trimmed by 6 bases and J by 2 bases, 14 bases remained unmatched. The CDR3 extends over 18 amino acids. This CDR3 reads CASSVGQGKLGGNQPQHF. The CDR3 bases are TGTGCCAGCAGCGTGGGACAGGGAAAATTGGGGGGCAATCAGCCCCAGCATTTT.

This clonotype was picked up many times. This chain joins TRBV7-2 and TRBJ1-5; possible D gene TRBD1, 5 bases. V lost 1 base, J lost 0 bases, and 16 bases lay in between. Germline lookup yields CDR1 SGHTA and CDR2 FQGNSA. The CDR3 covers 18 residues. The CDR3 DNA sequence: TGTGCCAGCAGCTTAGAACTGGGGGGACCTTATAGCAATCAGCCCCAGCATTTT. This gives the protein CASSLELGGPYSNQPQHF.

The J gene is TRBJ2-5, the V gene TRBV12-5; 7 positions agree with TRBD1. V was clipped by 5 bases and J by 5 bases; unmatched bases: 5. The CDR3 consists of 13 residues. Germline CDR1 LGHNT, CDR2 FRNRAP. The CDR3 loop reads CASGGQVLETQYF. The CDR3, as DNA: TGTGCTAGTGGTGGACAGGTTTTGGAGACCCAGTACTTC.

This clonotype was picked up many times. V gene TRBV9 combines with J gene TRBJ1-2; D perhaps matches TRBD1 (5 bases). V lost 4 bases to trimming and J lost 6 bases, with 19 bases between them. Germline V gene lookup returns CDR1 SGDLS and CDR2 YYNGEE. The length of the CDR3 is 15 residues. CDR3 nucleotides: TGTGCCAGCAGCACTCCCGTCGGGGACGGGGATGGCTACACCTTC. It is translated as CASSTPVGDGDGYTF.

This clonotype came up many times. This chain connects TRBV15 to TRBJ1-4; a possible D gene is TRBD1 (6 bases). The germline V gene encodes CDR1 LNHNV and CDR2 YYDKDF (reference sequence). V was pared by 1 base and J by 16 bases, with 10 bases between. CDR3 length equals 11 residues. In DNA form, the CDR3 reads TGTGCCACCAGCAGAGGAGGGACAAGGTTTTTT. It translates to CATSRGGTRFF.

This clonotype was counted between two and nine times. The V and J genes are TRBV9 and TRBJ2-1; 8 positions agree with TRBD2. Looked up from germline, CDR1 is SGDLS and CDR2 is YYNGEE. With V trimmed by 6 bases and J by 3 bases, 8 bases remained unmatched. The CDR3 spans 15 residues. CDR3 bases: TGTGCCAGCACCCCCCCGGGGGGGCTCTACAATGAGCAGTTCTTC. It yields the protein CASTPPGGLYNEQFF.

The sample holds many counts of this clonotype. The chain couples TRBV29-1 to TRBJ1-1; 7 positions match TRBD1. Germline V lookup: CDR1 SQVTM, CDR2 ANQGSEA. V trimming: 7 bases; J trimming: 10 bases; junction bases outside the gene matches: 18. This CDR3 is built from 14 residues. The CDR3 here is CSAPEEDRVAPAFF. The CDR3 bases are TGCAGCGCCCCAGAGGAAGACAGGGTAGCCCCAGCTTTCTTT. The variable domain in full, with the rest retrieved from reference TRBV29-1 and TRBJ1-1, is SAVISQKPSRDICQRGTSLTIQCQVDSQVTMMFWYRQQPGQSLTLIATANQGSEATYESGFVIDKFPISRPNLTFSTLTVSNMSPEDSSIYLCSAPEEDRVAPAFFGQGTRLTVV.

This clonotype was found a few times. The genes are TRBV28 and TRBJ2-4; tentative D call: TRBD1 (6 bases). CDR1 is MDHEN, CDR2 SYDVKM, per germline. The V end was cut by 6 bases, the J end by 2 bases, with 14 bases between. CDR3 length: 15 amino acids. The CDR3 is CASSRDTASKNIQYF. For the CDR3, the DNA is TGTGCCAGCAGCCGGGACACCGCTTCCAAAAACATTCAGTACTTC.

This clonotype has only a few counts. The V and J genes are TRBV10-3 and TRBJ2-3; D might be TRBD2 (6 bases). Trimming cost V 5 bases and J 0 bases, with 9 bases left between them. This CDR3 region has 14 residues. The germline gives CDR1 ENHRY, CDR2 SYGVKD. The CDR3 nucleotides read TGTGCCATCAGTTCCGGGACTAGCACAGATACGCAGTATTTT. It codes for CAISSGTSTDTQYF.

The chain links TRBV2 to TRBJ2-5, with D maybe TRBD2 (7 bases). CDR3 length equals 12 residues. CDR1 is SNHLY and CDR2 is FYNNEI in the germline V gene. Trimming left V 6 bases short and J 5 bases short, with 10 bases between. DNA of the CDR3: TGTGCCAGCAGGGGAGGGGGGGAGACCCAGTACTTC. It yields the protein CASRGGGETQYF.

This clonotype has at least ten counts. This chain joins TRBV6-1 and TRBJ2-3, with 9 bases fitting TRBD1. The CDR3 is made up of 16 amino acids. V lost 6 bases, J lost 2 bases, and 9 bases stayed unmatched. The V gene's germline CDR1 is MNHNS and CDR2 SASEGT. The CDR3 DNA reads TGTGCCAGCAGACGTCTCGGGACAGGGCCCACAGATACGCAGTATTTT. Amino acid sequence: CASRRLGTGPTDTQYF.

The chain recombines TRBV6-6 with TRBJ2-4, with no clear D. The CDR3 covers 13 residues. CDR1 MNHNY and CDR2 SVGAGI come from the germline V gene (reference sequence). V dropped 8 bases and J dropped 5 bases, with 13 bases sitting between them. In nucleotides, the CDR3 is TGTGCCAGCCGCGTTGAGGTCGAAAACATTCAGTACTTC. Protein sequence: CASRVEVENIQYF.

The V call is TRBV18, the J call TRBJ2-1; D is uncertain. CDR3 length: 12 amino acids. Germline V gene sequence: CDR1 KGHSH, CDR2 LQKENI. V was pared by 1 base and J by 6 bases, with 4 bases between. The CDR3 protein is CASSPQPNEQFF. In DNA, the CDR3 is TGTGCCAGCTCACCACAGCCCAATGAGCAGTTCTTC.

DNA of the CDR3: TGTGCCAGCTCACCAAGATTAACCGGGACAGGGTCAGAAGAGACCCAGTACTTC. This gives the protein CASSPRLTGTGSEETQYF. The genes are TRBV18 and TRBJ2-5; 9 nucleotides agree with TRBD1. Germline values: CDR1 KGHSH, CDR2 LQKENI. With V trimmed by 2 bases and J by 3 bases, 13 bases remained unmatched. This CDR3 spans 18 amino acids.

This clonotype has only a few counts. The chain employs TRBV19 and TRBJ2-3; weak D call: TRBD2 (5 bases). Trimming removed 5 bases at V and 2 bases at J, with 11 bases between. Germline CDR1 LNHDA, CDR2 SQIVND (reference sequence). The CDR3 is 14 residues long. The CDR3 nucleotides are TGTGCCAGTAGTCAAAGACTACCCACAGATACGCAGTATTTT. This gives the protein CASSQRLPTDTQYF.

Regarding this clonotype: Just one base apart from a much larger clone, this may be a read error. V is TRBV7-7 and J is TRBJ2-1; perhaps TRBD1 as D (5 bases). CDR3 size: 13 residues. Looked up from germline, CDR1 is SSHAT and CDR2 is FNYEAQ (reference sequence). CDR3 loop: CASSGVWGDEQFF. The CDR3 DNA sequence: TGTGCTAGCTCCGGAGTATGGGGCGATGAGCAGTTCTTC.

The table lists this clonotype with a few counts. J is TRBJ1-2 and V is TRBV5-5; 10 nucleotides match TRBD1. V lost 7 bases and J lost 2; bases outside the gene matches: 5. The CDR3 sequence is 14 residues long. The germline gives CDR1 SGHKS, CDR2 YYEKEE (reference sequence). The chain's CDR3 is CASLRGQGNYGYTF. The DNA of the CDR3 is TGTGCCAGCCTTCGGGGACAGGGGAACTATGGCTACACCTTC.

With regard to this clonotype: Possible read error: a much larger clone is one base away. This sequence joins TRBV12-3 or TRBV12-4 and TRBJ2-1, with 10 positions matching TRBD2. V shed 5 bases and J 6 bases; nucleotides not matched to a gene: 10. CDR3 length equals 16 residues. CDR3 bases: TGTGCCAGCAGTCCAAAGGGAGCGGGGGGGTTCAATGAGCAGTTCTTC. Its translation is CASSPKGAGGFNEQFF.

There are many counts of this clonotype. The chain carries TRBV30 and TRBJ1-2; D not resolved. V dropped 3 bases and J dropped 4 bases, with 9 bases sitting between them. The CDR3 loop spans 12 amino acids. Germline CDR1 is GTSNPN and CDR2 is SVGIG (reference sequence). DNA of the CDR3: TGTGCCTGGAGCCGGGCCTCCTATGGCTACACCTTC. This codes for CAWSRASYGYTF. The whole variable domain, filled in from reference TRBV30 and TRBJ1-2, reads SQTIHQWPATLVQPVGSPLSLECTVEGTSNPNLYWYRQAAGRGLQLLFYSVGIGQISSEVPQNLSASRPQDRQFILSSKKLLLSDSGFYLCAWSRASYGYTFGSGTRLTVV.

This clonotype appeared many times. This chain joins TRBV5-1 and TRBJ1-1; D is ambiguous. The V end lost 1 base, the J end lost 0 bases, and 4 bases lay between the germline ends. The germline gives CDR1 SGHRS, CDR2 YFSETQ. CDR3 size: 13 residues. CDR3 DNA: TGCGCCAGCAGCTTGTACATGAACACTGAAGCTTTCTTT. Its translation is CASSLYMNTEAFF.

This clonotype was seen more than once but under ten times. The CDR3 coding sequence is TGCGCCAGCAGCCGGACAGGGGGTGAAACCGGGGAGCTGTTTTTT. As protein: CASSRTGGETGELFF. The gene calls are TRBV4-3 and TRBJ2-2, with 10 bases identical to TRBD1. Germline CDR1 reads LGHNA; CDR2 reads YSLEER. J gave up 5 bases and V 4 bases, and 4 bases lay outside the gene matches. The CDR3 has 15 residues.

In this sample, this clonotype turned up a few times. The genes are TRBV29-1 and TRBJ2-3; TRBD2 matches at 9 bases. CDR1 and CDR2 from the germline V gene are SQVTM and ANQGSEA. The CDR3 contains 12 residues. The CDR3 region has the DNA TGCAGTCTAGCGGGGAGCACAGATACGCAGTATTTT. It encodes CSLAGSTDTQYF.